Reported below is one TCR beta chain. Its antigen is currently unknown. This specimen comes from a study of blood T cells in healthy people across ages. Study outcomes and limitations: Not knowing donor CMV status may have confounded expanded clonotype changes.

The CDR3 spans 11 residues. With 6 bases removed from V and 4 bases from J, the gap between germline ends came to 8 bases. Germline V gives CDR1 DFQATT, CDR2 SNEGSKA (reference sequence). The use of a sample-barcoded 5' primer and a J-beta primer mix characterized a second PCR of about 7 to 12 cycles. TCRdb called the 5' RACE reads again in MiXCR, with one record for every CDR3 protein. The repertoire holds over 1,300,000 distinct CDR3 sequences, approximately 60% seen once, with about 6.7% in the top ten. The chain recombines TRBV20-1 with TRBJ2-3, with D unresolved. Sequences were obtained from blood. The TCR comes from a man aged 18 to 29 in good health. CDR3 protein: CSAAPSDTQYF. CDR3 DNA sequence: TGCAGTGCCGCACCATCAGATACGCAGTATTTT.